A single sample gave rise to the 27 T cell receptor beta chains below, sequenced in a study of T-cell memory formation after mild COVID-19. TCRdb redid the calling of the 5' RACE reads with MiXCR, one entry per CDR3 protein. The sample contains fewer than 550,000 distinct CDR3 sequences, approximately 20% of which appear only once. Sequenced material: PBMCs or a T cell subset sorted from them (not recorded which). The receptors originated from an adult woman who had mild COVID-19 (a few samples of this study predate the infection). Cell type and time point are not known.

The chain carries TRBV7-3 and TRBJ1-2; a possible D gene is TRBD1 (6 bases). V was clipped by 5 bases and J by 4 bases, with 26 bases between them. This CDR3 spans 18 amino acids. CDR1 SGHTA and CDR2 FQGTGA come from the germline V gene. The chain's CDR3 is CASSPNAIQGPLAYGYTF. CDR3 in DNA: TGTGCCAGCAGCCCCAACGCTATACAGGGACCCCTCGCCTATGGCTACACCTTC. The full variable domain, completed using reference TRBV7-3 and TRBJ1-2, is GAGVSQTPSNKVTEKGKYVELRCDPISGHTALYWYRQSLGQGPEFLIYFQGTGAADDSGLPNDRFFAVRPEGSVSTLKIQRTERGDSAVYLCASSPNAIQGPLAYGYTFGSGTRLTVV.

This clonotype was seen only a few times. This chain links TRBV7-8 with TRBJ2-6, with D perhaps TRBD1 or TRBD2 (5 bases each). V shed 5 bases and J shed 0 bases, with 26 bases lying between them. Germline V gives CDR1 SGHVS, CDR2 FQNEAQ. The CDR3 runs to 21 residues. The CDR3 loop is CASSHLSFSSEGHSGANVLTF. In DNA, the CDR3 is TGTGCCAGCAGCCACCTCAGCTTTAGTAGCGAGGGGCACTCTGGGGCCAACGTCCTGACTTTC.

This sequence joins TRBV12-3 or TRBV12-4 and TRBJ2-7, with D possibly being TRBD2 (6 bases). V was clipped by 4 bases and J by 3 bases, with 13 bases between them. The CDR3 has 14 amino acids. CDR3 protein: CASSYRLEGYEQYF. The CDR3 nucleotides read TGTGCCAGCAGTTATCGACTAGAGGGCTACGAGCAGTACTTC.

This clonotype has just a few counts. The chain links TRBV30 to TRBJ1-1; no reliable D call. The CDR3 is 13 residues long. Between the trimmed V and J ends, which lost 0 bases and 0 bases, there was a span of 5 bases. Per germline, CDR1 GTSNPN and CDR2 SVGIG (reference sequence). The CDR3 protein is CAWSVQMNTEAFF. In nucleotides, the CDR3 is TGTGCCTGGAGTGTACAGATGAACACTGAAGCTTTCTTT.

The V call is TRBV5-6, the J call TRBJ2-7, with 7 bases lining up with TRBD2. Germline-derived CDR1 and CDR2 are SGHDT and YYEEEE. The ends lost 3 bases at V and 6 bases at J; junction bases unmatched: 6. This CDR3 has 13 residues. The chain's CDR3 is CASSYSTSSEQYF. The CDR3 DNA follows: TGTGCCAGCAGCTACTCGACTAGCTCCGAGCAGTACTTC. The variable domain in full, completed from reference TRBV5-6 and TRBJ2-7, reads DAGVTQSPTHLIKTRGQQVTLRCSPKSGHDTVSWYQQALGQGPQFIFQYYEEEERQRGNFPDRFSGHQFPNYSSELNVNALLLGDSALYLCASSYSTSSEQYFGPGTRLTVT.

This clonotype turned up a few times. The gene calls are TRBV7-9 and TRBJ2-5, with 14 bases that match TRBD2. The CDR3 consists of 17 residues. Per germline, CDR1 SEHNR and CDR2 FQNEAQ (reference sequence). V was pared by 5 bases and J by 4 bases, with 9 bases of the junction left unmatched. As DNA, the CDR3 is TGTGCCAGCAGCAGGGGACTAGCGGGAGCTGGCGGAGAGACCCAGTACTTC. Protein: CASSRGLAGAGGETQYF.

This clonotype was detected a few times. This chain connects TRBV3-1 to TRBJ2-7; 7 nucleotides align to TRBD1. This CDR3 contains 14 residues. Germline lookup yields CDR1 LGHDT and CDR2 YNNKEL (reference sequence). The V gene end was trimmed by 4 bases and the J gene end by 3 bases; junction bases not matched to a gene: 6. In nucleotides, the CDR3 is TGTGCCAGCAGCCCCTTCGGGGACAGCTACGAGCAGTACTTC. Translated: CASSPFGDSYEQYF.

The chain links TRBV5-1 to TRBJ2-7; 7 bases match TRBD1. The CDR3 is 13 amino acids. The germline V gene has CDR1 SGHRS and CDR2 YFSETQ. J gave up 0 bases and V 7 bases, and 4 bases lay outside the gene matches. The chain's CDR3 is CASGPGGSYEQYF. The CDR3 nucleotides are TGCGCCAGCGGCCCAGGGGGCTCCTACGAGCAGTACTTC.

The table lists this clonotype with a few counts. This chain joins TRBV6-5 and TRBJ2-6, with unresolved D. The length of the CDR3 is 14 residues. The ends were cut back, 0 bases at V and 4 bases at J, with 4 bases in the middle. Germline CDR1 MNHEY, CDR2 SVGAGI. The CDR3 region has the DNA TGTGCCAGCAGTTACTCGACGGGGGCCAACGTCCTGACTTTC. Protein: CASSYSTGANVLTF.

This chain links TRBV9 with TRBJ2-5; no reliable D call. Germline CDR1 reads SGDLS; CDR2 reads YYNGEE. The CDR3 consists of 14 residues. Trimming took 1 base from V and 0 from J, leaving 7 bases between them. The CDR3 DNA sequence: TGTGCCAGCAGCGTATCTACGAACCAAGAGACCCAGTACTTC. Translation gives CASSVSTNQETQYF.

This clonotype was picked up a small number of times. The chain joins TRBV5-1 to TRBJ2-3; 10 bases are shared with TRBD2. V lost 4 bases, J lost 1 base, and 6 bases stayed unmatched. CDR3 length: 16 residues. Germline assignment: CDR1 SGHRS and CDR2 YFSETQ. This chain's CDR3 is CASSVPTSGGTDTQYF. DNA of the CDR3: TGCGCCAGCAGCGTACCTACTAGCGGGGGCACAGATACGCAGTATTTT.

The chain carries TRBV5-1 and TRBJ2-5; possible D gene TRBD1, 5 bases. Germline values: CDR1 SGHRS, CDR2 YFSETQ. This CDR3 is 13 amino acids long. V was trimmed by 3 bases and J by 2 bases, leaving 8 bases between them. CDR3 residues: CASSSGIQETQYF. CDR3 DNA sequence: TGCGCCAGCAGCTCAGGGATTCAAGAGACCCAGTACTTC. Full variable domain (remainder filled in from reference TRBV5-1 and TRBJ2-5): KAGVTQTPRYLIKTRGQQVTLSCSPISGHRSVSWYQQTPGQGLQFLFEYFSETQRNKGNFPGRFSGRQFSNSRSEMNVSTLELGDSALYLCASSSGIQETQYFGPGTRLLVL.

In its sample, this clonotype was seen a few times. The rearrangement uses TRBV11-3 and TRBJ2-1; D gene unclear. Germline-derived CDR1 and CDR2 are SGHNT and YENEEA. The CDR3 extends over 12 amino acids. Trimming cost V 5 bases and J 4 bases, with 6 bases left between them. CDR3 region: CASSRRYNEQFF. CDR3 in DNA: TGTGCCAGCAGCCGCAGGTACAATGAGCAGTTCTTC.

The chain has TRBV19 and TRBJ2-1, with 9 positions matching TRBD2. Germline V gives CDR1 LNHDA, CDR2 SQIVND (reference sequence). The CDR3 runs to 17 residues. V lost 3 bases and J lost 4; bases outside the gene matches: 10. The CDR3 region has the DNA TGTGCCAGTAGTATTGGTCTAGCGGGATGGGGGTACAATGAGCAGTTCTTC. Protein product: CASSIGLAGWGYNEQFF.

This clonotype came up a few times. The chain couples TRBV25-1 to TRBJ1-2; D remains unclear. Trimming removed 4 bases at V and 0 bases at J, with 9 bases between. The CDR3 runs to 14 residues. Germline loops: CDR1 MGHDK, CDR2 SYGVNS. CDR3 in amino acids: CASSVAIPNYGYTF. The DNA of the CDR3 is TGTGCCAGCAGTGTCGCGATCCCTAACTATGGCTACACCTTC.

CDR3 residues: CASSLGVKGGKETQYF. Here the CDR3 DNA reads TGTGCCAGCAGCTTAGGGGTCAAGGGGGGTAAAGAGACCCAGTACTTC. J is TRBJ2-5 and V is TRBV7-8; D is tentatively TRBD1 or TRBD2 (6 bases each). In germline, CDR1 is SGHVS, CDR2 FQNEAQ. The CDR3 is 16 residues long. V gave up 1 base and J gave up 3 bases, with 15 bases separating them.

This clonotype has more than one count but fewer than ten. The rearrangement joins TRBV7-8 to TRBJ2-2, with D possibly called TRBD1 or TRBD2 (6 bases each). Trimming stripped 6 bases from V and 0 bases from J, with 11 bases between. CDR1 is SGHVS, CDR2 FQNEAQ, per germline. The CDR3 has 15 amino acids. CDR3 residues: CASRKGGSNTGELFF. For the CDR3, the DNA is TGTGCCAGCAGGAAGGGGGGATCGAACACCGGGGAGCTGTTTTTT.

The gene calls are TRBV6-6 and TRBJ1-1; 10 bases align to TRBD1. The CDR3 has 14 residues. V was clipped by 8 bases and J by 5 bases; unmatched bases: 8. Germline V CDR1 and CDR2: MNHNY, SVGAGI (reference sequence). The CDR3 sequence: CASRYRDRGTEAFF. The CDR3 coding sequence is TGTGCCAGCCGGTACCGGGACAGGGGAACTGAAGCTTTCTTT.

This chain joins TRBV10-3 and TRBJ2-7; D remains ambiguous. Trimming removed 2 bases at V and 6 bases at J, with 14 bases between. CDR3 length equals 14 residues. Germline V gene data show CDR1 as ENHRY and CDR2 as SYGVKD. The CDR3 coding sequence is TGTGCCATCAGTGAGCGGGCAGGTCTAAGCGAGCAGTACTTC. Translating it yields CAISERAGLSEQYF.

This sequence joins TRBV12-3 or TRBV12-4 and TRBJ1-6, with 8 bases that match TRBD1. V was clipped by 2 bases and J by 7 bases; unmatched bases: 4. The CDR3 runs 15 residues. In nucleotides, the CDR3 is TGTGCCAGCAGTTTACGGACAGGGACGAATTCACCCCTCCACTTT. It encodes CASSLRTGTNSPLHF.

This clonotype was counted ten times or more. This rearrangement joins TRBV2 to TRBJ2-7; D uncertain. The germline CDR1 and CDR2 sequences are SNHLY and FYNNEI. CDR3 length: 13 residues. The V and J ends lost 5 bases and 2 bases respectively, with 10 bases between them. The CDR3 region is CASSIVVAYEQYF. In DNA form, the CDR3 reads TGTGCCAGCAGTATTGTGGTGGCCTACGAGCAGTACTTC.

This clonotype appeared a few times. This chain uses TRBV12-3 or TRBV12-4 with TRBJ2-5; TRBD2 matches at 11 bases. The CDR3 is 18 amino acids. V shed 2 bases and J 5 bases; nucleotides not matched to a gene: 13. The CDR3 DNA reads as TGTGCCAGCAGTTTATCACGACTAGCGGGACCCAGGCGGGAGACCCAGTACTTC. Translating it yields CASSLSRLAGPRRETQYF.

This clonotype has just a few counts. The chain combines TRBV5-1 with TRBJ2-2, with no clear D. The CDR3 contains 11 residues. Trimming stripped 6 bases from V and 3 bases from J, with 3 bases between. Germline assignment: CDR1 SGHRS and CDR2 YFSETQ. CDR3 DNA: TGCGCCAGCACCCACACCGGGGAGCTGTTTTTT. This codes for CASTHTGELFF.

The J gene is TRBJ2-7, the V gene TRBV3-1; 7 bases align to TRBD2. Germline V gene sequence: CDR1 LGHDT, CDR2 YNNKEL (reference sequence). The CDR3 consists of 15 residues. Losses at the gene ends were 0 bases for V and 1 base for J; bases not matched to a gene: 3. The CDR3 here is CASSQDPGGSYEQYF. CDR3 nucleotide sequence: TGTGCCAGCAGCCAAGATCCCGGGGGGTCCTACGAGCAGTACTTC.

The chain has TRBV11-2 and TRBJ2-1, with 8 positions matching TRBD1. The trim removed 3 bases at V and 3 bases at J, leaving 10 bases unmatched. Germline V gives CDR1 SGHAT, CDR2 FQNNGV. The CDR3 covers 17 residues. The CDR3 DNA reads as TGTGCCAGCAGCTTCAAGGGAGACAGGGGCCTCTACAATGAGCAGTTCTTC. Translation: CASSFKGDRGLYNEQFF.

This clonotype has a handful of counts. This rearrangement joins TRBV7-3 to TRBJ2-1, with D possibly TRBD2 on 5 matching bases. The germline CDR1 and CDR2 sequences are SGHTA and FQGTGA. V shed 5 bases and J shed 7 bases, with 12 bases lying between them. The CDR3 totals 13 residues. The CDR3 here is CASSPGLGNEQFF. The DNA of the CDR3 is TGTGCCAGCAGCCCCGGACTGGGGAATGAGCAGTTCTTC.

The CDR3 region is CSARQTIQGPIYGYTF. The CDR3 DNA reads TGCAGTGCTAGACAGACGATACAGGGCCCTATCTATGGCTACACCTTC. This chain joins TRBV20-1 and TRBJ1-2; D is perhaps TRBD1 (6 bases). The germline CDR1 and CDR2 sequences are DFQATT and SNEGSKA (reference sequence). V was cut by 2 bases and J by 4 bases, with 20 bases left in between. The CDR3 has 16 residues.